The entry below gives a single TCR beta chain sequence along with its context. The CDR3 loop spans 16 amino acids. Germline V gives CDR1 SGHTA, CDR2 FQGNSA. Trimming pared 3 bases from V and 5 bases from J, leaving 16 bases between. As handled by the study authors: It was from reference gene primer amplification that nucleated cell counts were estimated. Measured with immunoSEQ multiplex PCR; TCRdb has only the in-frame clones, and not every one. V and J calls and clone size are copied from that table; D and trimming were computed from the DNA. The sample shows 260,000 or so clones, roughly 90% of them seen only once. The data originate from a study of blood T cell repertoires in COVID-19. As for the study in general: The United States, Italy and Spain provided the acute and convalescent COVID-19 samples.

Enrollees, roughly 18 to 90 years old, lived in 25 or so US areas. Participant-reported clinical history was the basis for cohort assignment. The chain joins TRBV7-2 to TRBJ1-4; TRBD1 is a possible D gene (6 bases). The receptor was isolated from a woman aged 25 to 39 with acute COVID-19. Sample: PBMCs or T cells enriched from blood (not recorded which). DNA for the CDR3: TGTGCCAGCAGCTTTCCCAACAGGGCCGGGAATGAAAAACTGTTTTTT. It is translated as CASSFPNRAGNEKLFF.